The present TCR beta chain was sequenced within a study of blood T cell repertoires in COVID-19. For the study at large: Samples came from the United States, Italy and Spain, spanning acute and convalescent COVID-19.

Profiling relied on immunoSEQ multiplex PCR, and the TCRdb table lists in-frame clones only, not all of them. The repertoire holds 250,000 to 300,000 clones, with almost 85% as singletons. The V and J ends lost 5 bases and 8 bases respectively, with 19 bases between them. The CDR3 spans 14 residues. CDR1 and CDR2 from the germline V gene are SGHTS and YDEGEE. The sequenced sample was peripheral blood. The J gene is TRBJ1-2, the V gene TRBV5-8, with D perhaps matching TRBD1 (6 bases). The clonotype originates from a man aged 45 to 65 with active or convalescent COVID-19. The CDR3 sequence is CASRITGKGMGYTF. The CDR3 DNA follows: TGTGCCAGCAGAATCACAGGGAAGGGGATGGGCTACACCTTC.